This TCR beta chain was sequenced in a study of a mutant IDH1 vaccine in newly diagnosed glioma. About the research overall: Radiotherapy alone preceded vaccination by 4-6 weeks; alternatively, vaccination started with temozolomide cycles. Mean patient age was around 40 years; about 62% were male and around 38% female. General study results and limits: Pseudoprogression appears to have had no connection to changes in top peripheral T cell clonotypes.

Time point here: week 11, during vaccination. In the vaccine, a single dose held 300 ug of the mutant IDH1 20-mer peptide, along with topical imiquimod. There were new WHO grade 3 or 4 astrocytomas in the donors, and these were IDH1-mutant and ATRX-lost. This clone was detected only once. Its antigen is unknown. Only in-frame clones appear in the TCRdb table, and some are missing; sequencing was by immunoSEQ multiplex PCR. This sample carries 120,000 or so clones, around 80% of them seen once, and the ten largest clones take approximately 5%. This sequence originates from a man aged 40-50 years with glioma. Source: PBMCs, taken from a glioma patient whose treatment included an IDH1 peptide vaccine.

The chain's CDR3 is CASSTSGGSHEQYF. DNA of the CDR3: TGTGCCAGCTCAACTAGCGGGGGATCCCACGAGCAGTACTTC. The J gene is TRBJ2-7, the V gene TRBV5-8, with 11 bases aligning to TRBD2. After removal of 7 bases from V and 5 bases from J, the junction contained 8 bases not matched to a gene. CDR1 is SGHTS, CDR2 YDEGEE, per germline. The CDR3 is made up of 14 amino acids.